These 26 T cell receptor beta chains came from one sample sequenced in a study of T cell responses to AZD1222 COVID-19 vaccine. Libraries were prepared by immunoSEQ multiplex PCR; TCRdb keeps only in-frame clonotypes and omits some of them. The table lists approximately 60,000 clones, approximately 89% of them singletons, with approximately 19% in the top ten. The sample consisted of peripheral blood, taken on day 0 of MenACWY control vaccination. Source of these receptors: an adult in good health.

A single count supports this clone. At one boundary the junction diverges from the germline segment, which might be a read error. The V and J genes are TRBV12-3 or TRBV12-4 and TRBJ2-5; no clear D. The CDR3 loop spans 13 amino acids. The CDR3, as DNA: TGTGCCAGCAGCTTAGGAGAACCGGAGACCCAGTACTTC. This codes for CASSLGEPETQYF.

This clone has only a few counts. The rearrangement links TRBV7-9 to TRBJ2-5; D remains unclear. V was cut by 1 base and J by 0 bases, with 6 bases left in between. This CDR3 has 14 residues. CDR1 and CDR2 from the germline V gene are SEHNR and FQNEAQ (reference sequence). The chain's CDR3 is CASSLDVNQETQYF. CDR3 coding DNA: TGTGCCAGCAGCTTAGACGTCAACCAAGAGACCCAGTACTTC.

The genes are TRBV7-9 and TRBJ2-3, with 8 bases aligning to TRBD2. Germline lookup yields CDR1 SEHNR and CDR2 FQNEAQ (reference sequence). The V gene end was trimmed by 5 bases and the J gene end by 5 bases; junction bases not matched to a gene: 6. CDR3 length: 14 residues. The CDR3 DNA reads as TGTGCCAGCAGCCGGGGGGGTAGCGAAGATACGCAGTATTTT. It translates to CASSRGGSEDTQYF. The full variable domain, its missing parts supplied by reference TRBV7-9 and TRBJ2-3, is DTGVSQNPRHKITKRGQNVTFRCDPISEHNRLYWYRQTLGQGPEFLTYFQNEAQLEKSRLLSDRFSAERPKGSFSTLEIQRTEQGDSAMYLCASSRGGSEDTQYFGPGTRLTVL.

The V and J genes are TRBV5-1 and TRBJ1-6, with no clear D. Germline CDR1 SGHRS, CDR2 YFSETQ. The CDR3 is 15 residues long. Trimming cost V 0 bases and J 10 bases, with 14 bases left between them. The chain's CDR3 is CASSLGFQEKSPLHF. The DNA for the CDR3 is TGCGCCAGCAGCTTGGGTTTCCAGGAGAAATCACCCCTCCACTTT.

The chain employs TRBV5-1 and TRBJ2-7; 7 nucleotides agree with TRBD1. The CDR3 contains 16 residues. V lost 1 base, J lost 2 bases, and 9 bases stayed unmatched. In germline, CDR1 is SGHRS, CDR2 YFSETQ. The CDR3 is CASSLSPGQPTYEQYF. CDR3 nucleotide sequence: TGCGCCAGCAGCTTGTCACCGGGACAGCCAACCTACGAGCAGTACTTC.

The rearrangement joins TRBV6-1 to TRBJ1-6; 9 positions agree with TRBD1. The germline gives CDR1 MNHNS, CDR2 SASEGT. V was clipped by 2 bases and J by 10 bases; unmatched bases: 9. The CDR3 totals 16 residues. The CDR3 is CASSEQGGQGRSPLHF. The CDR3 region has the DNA TGTGCCAGCAGTGAACAGGGAGGACAGGGGAGGTCACCCCTCCACTTT.

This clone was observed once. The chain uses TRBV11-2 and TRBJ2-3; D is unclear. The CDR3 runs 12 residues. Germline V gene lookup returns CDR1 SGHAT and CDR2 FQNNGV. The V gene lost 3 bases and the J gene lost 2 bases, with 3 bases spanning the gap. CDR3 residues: CASSFYTDTQYF. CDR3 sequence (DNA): TGTGCCAGCAGCTTTTACACAGATACGCAGTATTTT. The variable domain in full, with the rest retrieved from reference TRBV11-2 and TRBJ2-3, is EAGVAQSPRYKIIEKRQSVAFWCNPISGHATLYWYQQILGQGPKLLIQFQNNGVVDDSQLPKDRFSAERLKGVDSTLKIQPAKLEDSAVYLCASSFYTDTQYFGPGTRLTVL.

The CDR3 DNA reads TGTGCCAGCAGTTACCGGGGAGAGTCGTTCGGTGAGCAGTTCTTC. It encodes CASSYRGESFGEQFF. V is TRBV6-2 or TRBV6-3 and J is TRBJ2-1, with D tentatively TRBD2 (5 bases). The CDR3 is made up of 15 amino acids. V shed 2 bases and J shed 9 bases, with 17 bases lying between them. Looked up from germline, CDR1 is MNHEY and CDR2 is SVGEGT.

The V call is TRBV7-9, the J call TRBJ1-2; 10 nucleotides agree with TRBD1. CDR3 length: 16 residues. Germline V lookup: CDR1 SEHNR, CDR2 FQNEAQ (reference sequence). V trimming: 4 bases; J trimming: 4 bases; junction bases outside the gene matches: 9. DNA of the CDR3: TGTGCCAGCAGCTCGCGCTGGGACAGGGGTGGCTATGGCTACACCTTC. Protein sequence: CASSSRWDRGGYGYTF.

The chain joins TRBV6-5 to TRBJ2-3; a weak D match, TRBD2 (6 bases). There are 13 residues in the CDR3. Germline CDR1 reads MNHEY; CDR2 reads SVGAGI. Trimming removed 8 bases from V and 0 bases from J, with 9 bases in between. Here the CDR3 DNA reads TGTGCCAGCGGAGGAGGGAGCACAGATACGCAGTATTTT. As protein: CASGGGSTDTQYF.

The CDR3 DNA reads TGTGCCAGCTCCCGGGAGGGGTGGTCCTACGAGCAGTACTTC. This sequence encodes CASSREGWSYEQYF. The V and J genes are TRBV6-5 and TRBJ2-7; 8 nucleotides line up with TRBD2. The CDR3 has 14 residues. Germline V gene lookup returns CDR1 MNHEY and CDR2 SVGAGI. The trim removed 8 bases at V and 1 base at J, leaving 7 bases unmatched.

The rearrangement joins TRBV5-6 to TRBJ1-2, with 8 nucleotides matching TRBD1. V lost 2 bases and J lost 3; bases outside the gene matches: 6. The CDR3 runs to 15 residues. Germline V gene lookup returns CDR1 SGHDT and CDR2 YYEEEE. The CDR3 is CASSFQGQVDYGYTF. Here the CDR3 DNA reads TGTGCCAGCAGCTTTCAGGGACAGGTGGACTATGGCTACACCTTC.

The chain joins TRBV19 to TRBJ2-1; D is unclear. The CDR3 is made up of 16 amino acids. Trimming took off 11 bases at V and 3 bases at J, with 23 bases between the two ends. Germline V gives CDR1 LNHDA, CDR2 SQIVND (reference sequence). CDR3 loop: CASQPGQRRIYNEQFF. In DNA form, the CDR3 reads TGTGCCTCACAGCCTGGTCAACGAAGAATCTACAATGAGCAGTTCTTC.

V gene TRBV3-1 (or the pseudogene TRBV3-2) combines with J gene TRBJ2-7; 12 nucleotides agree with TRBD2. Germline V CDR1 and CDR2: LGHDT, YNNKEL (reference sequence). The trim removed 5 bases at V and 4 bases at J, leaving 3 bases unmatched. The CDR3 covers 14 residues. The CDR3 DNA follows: TGTGCCAGCAGCGCCGGACTAGCGGGATACGAGCAGTACTTC. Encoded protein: CASSAGLAGYEQYF.

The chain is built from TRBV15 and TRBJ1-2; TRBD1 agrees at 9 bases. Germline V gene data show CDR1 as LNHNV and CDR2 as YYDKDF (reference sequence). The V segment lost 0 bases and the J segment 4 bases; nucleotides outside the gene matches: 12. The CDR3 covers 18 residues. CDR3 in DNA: TGTGCCACCAGCAGAGACTCGCCGGGACAGGGAGTAGGCTATGGCTACACCTTC. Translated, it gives CATSRDSPGQGVGYGYTF.

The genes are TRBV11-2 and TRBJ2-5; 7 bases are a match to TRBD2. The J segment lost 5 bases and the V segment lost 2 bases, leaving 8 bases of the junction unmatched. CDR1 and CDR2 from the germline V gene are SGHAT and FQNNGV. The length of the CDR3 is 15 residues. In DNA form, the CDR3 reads TGTGCCAGCAGCTTAAGTAGGCTGACTAGCGAGACCCAGTACTTC. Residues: CASSLSRLTSETQYF.

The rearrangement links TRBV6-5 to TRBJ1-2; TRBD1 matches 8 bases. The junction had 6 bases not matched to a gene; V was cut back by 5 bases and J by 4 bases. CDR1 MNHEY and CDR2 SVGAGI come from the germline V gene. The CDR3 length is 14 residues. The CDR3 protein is CASSPGGPTYGYTF. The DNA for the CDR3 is TGTGCCAGCAGTCCAGGGGGCCCAACCTATGGCTACACCTTC.

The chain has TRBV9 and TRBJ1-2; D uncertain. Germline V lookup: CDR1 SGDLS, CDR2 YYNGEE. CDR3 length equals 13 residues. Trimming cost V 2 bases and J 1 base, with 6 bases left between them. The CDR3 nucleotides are TGTGCCAGCAGCGTTTCGGATAACTATGGCTACACCTTC. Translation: CASSVSDNYGYTF.

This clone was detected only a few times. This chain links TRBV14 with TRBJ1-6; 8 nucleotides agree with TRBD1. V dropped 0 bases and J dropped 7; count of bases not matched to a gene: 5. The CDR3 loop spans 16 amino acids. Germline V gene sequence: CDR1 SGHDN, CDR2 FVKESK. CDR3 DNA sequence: TGTGCCAGCAGCCAAGATAAAGGGACAGGAAATTCACCCCTCCACTTT. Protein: CASSQDKGTGNSPLHF. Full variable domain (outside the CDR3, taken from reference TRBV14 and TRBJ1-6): EAGVTQFPSHSVIEKGQTVTLRCDPISGHDNLYWYRRVMGKEIKFLLHFVKESKQDESGMPNNRFLAERTGGTYSTLKVQPAELEDSGVYFCASSQDKGTGNSPLHFGNGTRLTVT.

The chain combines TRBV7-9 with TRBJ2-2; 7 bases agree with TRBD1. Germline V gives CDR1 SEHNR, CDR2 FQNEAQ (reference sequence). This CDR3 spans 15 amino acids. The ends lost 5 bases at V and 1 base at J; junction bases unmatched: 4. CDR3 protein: CASSPPGGNTGELFF. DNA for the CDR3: TGTGCCAGCAGCCCGCCAGGGGGGAACACCGGGGAGCTGTTTTTT.

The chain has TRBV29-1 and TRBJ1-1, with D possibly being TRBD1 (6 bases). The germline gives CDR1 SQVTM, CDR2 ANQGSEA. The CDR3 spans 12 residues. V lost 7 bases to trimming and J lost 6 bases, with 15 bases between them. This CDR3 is CSAPTAGAEAFF. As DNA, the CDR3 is TGCAGCGCCCCCACGGCAGGGGCTGAAGCTTTCTTT. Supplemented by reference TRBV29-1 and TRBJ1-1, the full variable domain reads SAVISQKPSRDICQRGTSLTIQCQVDSQVTMMFWYRQQPGQSLTLIATANQGSEATYESGFVIDKFPISRPNLTFSTLTVSNMSPEDSSIYLCSAPTAGAEAFFGQGTRLTVV.

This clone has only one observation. This CDR3 reads CASGTARTSQNTGELFF. CDR3 DNA: TGTGCTAGTGGAACCGCGCGGACTAGCCAGAACACCGGGGAGCTGTTTTTT. The genes are TRBV12-5 and TRBJ2-2, with TRBD2 identical over 8 bases. Germline CDR1 LGHNT, CDR2 FRNRAP. This CDR3 contains 17 residues. The V gene end was trimmed by 6 bases and the J gene end by 1 base; junction bases not matched to a gene: 10.

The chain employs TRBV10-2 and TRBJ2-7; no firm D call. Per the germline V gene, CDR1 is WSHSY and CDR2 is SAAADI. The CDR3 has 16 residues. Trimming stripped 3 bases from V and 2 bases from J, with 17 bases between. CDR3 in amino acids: CASSDHVALLPYEQYF. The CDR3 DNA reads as TGCGCCAGCAGTGATCATGTAGCTCTACTGCCCTACGAGCAGTACTTC.

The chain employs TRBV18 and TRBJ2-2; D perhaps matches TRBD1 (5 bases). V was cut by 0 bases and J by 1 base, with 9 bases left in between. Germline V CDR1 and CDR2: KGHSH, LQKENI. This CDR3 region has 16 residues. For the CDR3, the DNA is TGTGCCAGCTCACCACCGATACAGGAGAACACCGGGGAGCTGTTTTTT. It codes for CASSPPIQENTGELFF.

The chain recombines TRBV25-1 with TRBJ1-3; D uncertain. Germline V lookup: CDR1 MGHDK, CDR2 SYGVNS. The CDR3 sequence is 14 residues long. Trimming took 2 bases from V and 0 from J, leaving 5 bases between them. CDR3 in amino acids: CASSEGPSGNTIYF. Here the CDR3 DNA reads TGTGCCAGCAGTGAAGGTCCCTCTGGAAACACCATATATTTT. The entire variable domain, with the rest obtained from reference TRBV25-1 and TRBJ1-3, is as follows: EADIYQTPRYLVIGTGKKITLECSQTMGHDKMYWYQQDPGMELHLIHYSYGVNSTEKGDLSSESTVSRIRTEHFPLTLESARPSHTSQYLCASSEGPSGNTIYFGEGSWLTVV.

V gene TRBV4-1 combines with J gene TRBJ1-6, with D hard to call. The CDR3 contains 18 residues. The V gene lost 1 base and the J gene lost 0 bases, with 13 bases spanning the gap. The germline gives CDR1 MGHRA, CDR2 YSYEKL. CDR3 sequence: CASSQGPDLSSYNSPLHF. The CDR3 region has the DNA TGCGCCAGCAGCCAAGGGCCGGATCTAAGCTCCTATAATTCACCCCTCCACTTT.